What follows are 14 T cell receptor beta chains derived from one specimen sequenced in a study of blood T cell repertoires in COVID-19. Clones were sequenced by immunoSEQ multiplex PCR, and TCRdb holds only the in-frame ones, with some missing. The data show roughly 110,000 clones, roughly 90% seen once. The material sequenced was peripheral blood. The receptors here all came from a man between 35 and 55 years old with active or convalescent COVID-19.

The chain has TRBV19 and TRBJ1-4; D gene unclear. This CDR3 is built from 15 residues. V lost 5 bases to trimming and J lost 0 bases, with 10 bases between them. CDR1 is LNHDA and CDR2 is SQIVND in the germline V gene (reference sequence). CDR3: CASSPAGTTNEKLFF. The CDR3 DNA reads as TGTGCCAGTAGTCCAGCAGGAACAACTAATGAAAAACTGTTTTTT.

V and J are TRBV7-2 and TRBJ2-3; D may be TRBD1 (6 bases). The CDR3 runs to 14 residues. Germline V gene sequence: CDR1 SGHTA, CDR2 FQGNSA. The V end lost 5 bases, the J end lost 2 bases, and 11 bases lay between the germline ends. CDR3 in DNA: TGTGCCAGCAGCCCCAGGACAGTCACAGATACGCAGTATTTT. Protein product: CASSPRTVTDTQYF.

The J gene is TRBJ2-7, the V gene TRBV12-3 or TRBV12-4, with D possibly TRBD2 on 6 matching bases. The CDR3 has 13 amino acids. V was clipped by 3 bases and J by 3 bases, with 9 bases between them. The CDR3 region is CASSLGGIYEQYF. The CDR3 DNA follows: TGTGCCAGCAGTTTGGGCGGGATCTACGAGCAGTACTTC.

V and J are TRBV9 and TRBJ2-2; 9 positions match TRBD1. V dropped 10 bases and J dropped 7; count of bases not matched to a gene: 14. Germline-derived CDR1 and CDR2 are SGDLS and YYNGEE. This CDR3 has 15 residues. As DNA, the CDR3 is TGTGCCTCCGCGGGACCGGGACAGGGTATCGGGGAGCTGTTTTTT. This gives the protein CASAGPGQGIGELFF.

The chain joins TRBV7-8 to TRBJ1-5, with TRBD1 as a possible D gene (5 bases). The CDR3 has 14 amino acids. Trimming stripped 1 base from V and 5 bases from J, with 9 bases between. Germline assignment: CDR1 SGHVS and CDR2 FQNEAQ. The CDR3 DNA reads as TGTGCCAGCAGCTTAGTGACGGGGGATCAGCCCCAGCATTTT. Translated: CASSLVTGDQPQHF.

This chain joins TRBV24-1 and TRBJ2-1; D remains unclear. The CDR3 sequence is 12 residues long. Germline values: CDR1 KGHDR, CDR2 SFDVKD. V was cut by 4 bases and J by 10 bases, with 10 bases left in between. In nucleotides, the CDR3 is TGTGCCACCAGTGAGTCGACACCAGAGCAGTTCTTC. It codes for CATSESTPEQFF.

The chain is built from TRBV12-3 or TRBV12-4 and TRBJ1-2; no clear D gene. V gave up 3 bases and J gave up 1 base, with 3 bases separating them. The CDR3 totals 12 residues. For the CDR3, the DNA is TGTGCCAGCAGTTTTATTAACTATGGCTACACCTTC. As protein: CASSFINYGYTF.

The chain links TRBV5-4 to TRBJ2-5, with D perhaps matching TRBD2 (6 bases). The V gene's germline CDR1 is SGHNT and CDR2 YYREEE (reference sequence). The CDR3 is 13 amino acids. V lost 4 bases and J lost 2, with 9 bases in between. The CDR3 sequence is CASSRDFQETQYF. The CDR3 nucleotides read TGTGCCAGCAGCCGGGACTTTCAAGAGACCCAGTACTTC.

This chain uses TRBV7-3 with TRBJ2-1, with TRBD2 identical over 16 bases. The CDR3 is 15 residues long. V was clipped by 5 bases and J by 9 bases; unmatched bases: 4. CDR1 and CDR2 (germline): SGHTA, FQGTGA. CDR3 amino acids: CASSPGLAGGGEQFF. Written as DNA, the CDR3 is TGTGCCAGCAGCCCGGGACTAGCGGGAGGGGGTGAGCAGTTCTTC.

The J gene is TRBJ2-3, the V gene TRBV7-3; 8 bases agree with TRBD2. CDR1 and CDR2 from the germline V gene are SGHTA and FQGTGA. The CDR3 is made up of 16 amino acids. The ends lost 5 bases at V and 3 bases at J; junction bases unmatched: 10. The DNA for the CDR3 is TGTGCCAGCAGCCCCTTGGCGGGAGGAGGGACAGATACGCAGTATTTT. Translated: CASSPLAGGGTDTQYF.

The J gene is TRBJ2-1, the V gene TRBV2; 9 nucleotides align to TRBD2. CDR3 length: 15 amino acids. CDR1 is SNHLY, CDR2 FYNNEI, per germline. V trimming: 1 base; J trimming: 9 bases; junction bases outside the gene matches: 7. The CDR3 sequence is CASSEVSAGGGEQFF. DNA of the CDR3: TGTGCCAGCAGTGAAGTGTCTGCGGGAGGGGGTGAGCAGTTCTTC.

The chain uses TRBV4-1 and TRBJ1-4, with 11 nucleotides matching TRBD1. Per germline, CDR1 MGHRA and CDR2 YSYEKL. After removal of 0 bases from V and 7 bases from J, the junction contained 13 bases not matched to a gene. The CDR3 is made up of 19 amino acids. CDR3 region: CASSQDIFRGQGAGEKLFF. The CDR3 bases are TGCGCCAGCAGCCAAGATATTTTTAGAGGACAGGGGGCGGGTGAAAAACTGTTTTTT.

This CDR3 is CASSQGLAGAEQYF. The CDR3 nucleotides read TGTGCCAGCAGCCAAGGACTAGCGGGAGCCGAGCAGTACTTC. This chain links TRBV3-1 (or the pseudogene TRBV3-2) with TRBJ2-7; 12 bases fit TRBD2. Looked up from germline, CDR1 is LGHDT and CDR2 is YNNKEL (reference sequence). V was clipped by 1 base and J by 6 bases; unmatched bases: 1. CDR3 size: 14 residues.

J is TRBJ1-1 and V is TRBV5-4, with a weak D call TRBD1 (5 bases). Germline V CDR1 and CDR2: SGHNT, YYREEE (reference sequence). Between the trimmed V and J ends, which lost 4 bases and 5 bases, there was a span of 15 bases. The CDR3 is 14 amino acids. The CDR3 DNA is TGTGCCAGCAGCACCGGGGGTTTAAGGACTGAAGCTTTCTTT. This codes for CASSTGGLRTEAFF.